The sequence of this T cell receptor (beta chain) was determined in a study of CD8 T cells in ankylosing spondylitis. Study outcomes and limitations: Reactive arthritis synovial fluid and blood were previously reported to contain some motif variants. One TCR beta motif, made up of roughly eight highly homologous variants, appeared characteristic of ankylosing spondylitis blood. Researchers reportedly found disease-linked clones significantly enriched in matched ankylosing spondylitis synovial fluid. Disease-linked clones proved CD8+ and comparatively uncommon in peripheral blood.

Making the TCR beta libraries involved quantitative 5'-RACE with molecular barcodes. MiXCR, applied by TCRdb to the 5' RACE reads, yields one record per CDR3 protein. The sample has about 220,000 distinct CDR3 sequences; approximately 7.4% are singletons. The V end lost 10 bases, the J end lost 3 bases, and 19 bases lay between the germline ends. Germline-derived CDR1 and CDR2 are MDHEN and SYDVKM. This CDR3 region has 15 residues. This clonotype appeared many times. The antigen is not known. This sequence joins TRBV28 and TRBJ1-5; no clear D. The material sequenced was blood, either unsorted or a sorted T cell fraction (not recorded which). The sequence was obtained from a male donor with ankylosing spondylitis. Here the CDR3 reads CATLRHRLLNQPQHF. DNA for the CDR3: TGTGCCACCCTTCGGCACAGACTCCTCAATCAGCCCCAGCATTTT.